This is a list of T cell receptor beta chains from one sample in a study of cytomegalovirus exposure and HLA in healthy donors. Clones were read by immunoSEQ multiplex PCR, and TCRdb kept only the in-frame ones, dropping some. The table records tens of thousands of clones, around nine tenths of them present only once. The sequenced material came from PBMCs. The receptors originated from a man younger than 30 in good health and CMV-seronegative. CDR3s include the opening cysteine and the closing phenylalanine or tryptophan. Each record gives: CDR3 protein, CDR3 DNA, clone size, J gene, D gene, CDR3 length, V gene. A D gene is named only where the DNA matches it firmly. Clone size is given for some rows only: seen once, a few or many times, or a class if the clone is expanded.

CASSNTGQGFGEQYF TGTGCCAGCAGCAATACGGGACAGGGGTTTGGGGAGCAGTACTTC NA TRBJ2-7 TRBD1 15 TRBV4-2
CASSLSGSPETQYF TGTGCCAGCAGTTTATCAGGGAGTCCGGAGACCCAGTACTTC NA TRBJ2-5 NA 14 TRBV27
CASRLAGGNEQFF TGTGCCAGCAGACTAGCGGGAGGTAATGAGCAGTTCTTC NA TRBJ2-1 TRBD2 13 TRBV7-8
CASRRIGGTEAFF TGTGCCAGTAGGAGGATAGGGGGCACTGAAGCTTTCTTT NA TRBJ1-1 NA 13 TRBV19
CASSIDLSEGGYSNQPQHF TGTGCCAGTAGTATAGATCTATCGGAGGGAGGCTATAGCAATCAGCCCCAGCATTTT NA TRBJ1-5 NA 19 TRBV19
CASSTATSGTDTQYF TGTGCCAGCAGCACCGCGACTAGCGGGACAGATACGCAGTATTTT once TRBJ2-3 TRBD2 15 TRBV7-3
CASSLSSDNEQFF TGTGCCAGCAGTTTGTCCTCGGACAATGAGCAGTTCTTC NA TRBJ2-1 NA 13 TRBV27
CASSRNIAHGTDTQYF TGTGCCAGCAGCCGAAATATAGCGCACGGCACAGATACGCAGTATTTT NA TRBJ2-3 NA 16 TRBV14
CSVEGHRVYGYTF TGCAGCGTTGAAGGGCACAGGGTCTATGGCTACACCTTC once TRBJ1-2 NA 13 TRBV29-1
CASSANQGFDGYTF TGTGCCAGCAGTGCCAATCAGGGCTTCGACGGCTACACCTTC NA TRBJ1-2 NA 14 TRBV6-4
CARSLIWAGENIQYF TGTGCCAGAAGCTTGATCTGGGCGGGAGAAAACATTCAGTACTTC NA TRBJ2-4 TRBD2 15 TRBV5-3
CASSSGVRDTQNQPQHF TGTGCCAGCAGCTCCGGGGTCCGGGACACCCAGAATCAGCCCCAGCATTTT NA TRBJ1-5 NA 17 TRBV5-6
CASWTGGINEQFF TGTGCCAGTTGGACAGGGGGTATCAATGAGCAGTTCTTC NA TRBJ2-1 TRBD1 13 TRBV11-2
CASSPPGTGELFF TGTGCCAGCTCACCTCCCGGCACCGGGGAGCTGTTTTTT NA TRBJ2-2 NA 13 TRBV18
CASSGLVSGANVLTF TGTGCCAGTAGTGGTTTAGTTTCTGGGGCCAACGTCCTGACTTTC NA TRBJ2-6 NA 15 TRBV19
CASSPAGDSYNEQFF TGTGCCAGCTCCCCTGCGGGAGACTCCTACAATGAGCAGTTCTTC few TRBJ2-1 TRBD2 15 TRBV7-3
CASGGGYIDEQYF TGTGCCAGCGGTGGCGGGTACATCGACGAGCAGTACTTC NA TRBJ2-7 NA 13 TRBV6-5
CASTAGRVYEQYF TGTGCCAGCACCGCGGGGAGAGTCTACGAGCAGTACTTC NA TRBJ2-7 NA 13 TRBV2
CASSSGTNTYEQYF TGTGCCAGCAGCTCTGGGACTAATACCTACGAGCAGTACTTC NA TRBJ2-7 TRBD2 14 TRBV7-9
CASSQVSETYGYTF TGCGCCAGCAGCCAAGTTTCCGAGACTTATGGCTACACCTTC NA TRBJ1-2 NA 14 TRBV4-1
CASSYSAAAGANVLTF TGTGCCAGCAGTTACTCAGCGGCTGCTGGGGCCAACGTCCTGACTTTC NA TRBJ2-6 NA 16 TRBV6-5
CASSVDRSPNTEAFF TGTGCCAGCAGCGTAGACAGGTCCCCGAACACTGAAGCTTTCTTT NA TRBJ1-1 NA 15 TRBV7-2
CATSRSQGGAGELFF TGTGCCACCAGCAGATCACAGGGGGGCGCCGGGGAGCTGTTTTTT NA TRBJ2-2 TRBD1 15 TRBV15
CASRRTSGLRRETQYF TGCGCCAGCAGACGTACTAGCGGGTTACGGAGGGAGACCCAGTACTTC once TRBJ2-5 TRBD2 16 TRBV10-1
CASSGGLAGGFNEQFF TGTGCCAGCAGTGGGGGACTAGCGGGAGGGTTTAATGAGCAGTTCTTC NA TRBJ2-1 TRBD2 16 TRBV25-1
CASLGYGGYTF TGTGCCAGCCTCGGTTACGGTGGCTACACCTTC NA TRBJ1-2 NA 11 TRBV28
CASSSRGQGGTDTQYF TGTGCCAGCAGCTCTCGGGGACAGGGGGGCACAGATACGCAGTATTTT NA TRBJ2-3 TRBD1 16 TRBV7-3
CASSQDGTSGTSYEQYF TGCGCCAGCAGCCAAGACGGGACTAGCGGGACTTCCTACGAGCAGTACTTC NA TRBJ2-7 TRBD2 17 TRBV4-1
CASSLGVDRNEAFF TGTGCCAGCAGCTTAGGGGTGGACAGAAATGAAGCTTTCTTT NA TRBJ1-1 NA 14 TRBV7-2
CASSQDFSGSQYF TGTGCCAGCAGCCAAGATTTTAGCGGGTCCCAGTACTTC NA TRBJ2-5 TRBD2 13 TRBV4-2
CASSQTGGTEAFF TGTGCCAGCAGCCAGACGGGGGGAACTGAAGCTTTCTTT NA TRBJ1-1 NA 13 TRBV7-9